This T cell receptor beta chain was recorded in a study of blood T cells in healthy people across ages. The CDR3 is 15 amino acids. Trimming cost V 0 bases and J 3 bases, with 8 bases left between them. Germline V gene lookup returns CDR1 MNHEY and CDR2 SMNVEV (reference sequence). Concerning this clonotype itself: Antigen unknown.

General observations from the study: Investigators viewed diversity estimates from one million T cells as underestimates, the study reported. In the absence of known donor CMV status, changes in expanded clonotypes were possibly confounded.

Primers used in a second PCR of about 7 to 12 cycles were a sample-barcoded 5' primer and a J-beta primer mix. Tags on each cDNA molecule came from a template-switch adaptor with 12 random nucleotides. TCRdb passed the 5' RACE reads through MiXCR, listing each CDR3 protein once. The sample shows around 800,000 distinct CDR3 sequences, 35% to 60% of them seen only once. The TCR was taken from an elderly man in good health. The sequenced sample was blood. The V call is TRBV27, the J call TRBJ1-4, with D unresolved. The CDR3 loop reads CASSLSWRANEKLFF. The CDR3 nucleotides are TGTGCCAGCAGTTTATCCTGGAGGGCTAATGAAAAACTGTTTTTT.